This is a list of T cell receptor beta chains from one sample in a study of T-cell reconstitution after alpha-beta-depleted transplantation in children. TCRdb processed the PCR reads anew with MiXCR; each CDR3 protein has one entry. Here the sample spans roughly 610,000 distinct CDR3 sequences, over 9.5% being singletons. This specimen consisted of PBMCs from the stem cell graft donor, obtained from the stem cell graft. The receptors originated from a human donor who donated a stem cell graft to a child with acute myeloid leukemia. CDR3s include the opening cysteine and the closing phenylalanine or tryptophan. A D gene is named only where the DNA matches it firmly. Not all rows give a size; the values are once, few, many and, for expanded clones, a class.

clone_size | j_call | cdr3_length | d_call | v_call | cdr3_aa | cdr3_nt
few | TRBJ2-7 | 13 | TRBD2 | TRBV13 | CASTAGGVGEQYF | TGTGCCAGCACGGCGGGAGGGGTTGGCGAGCAGTACTTC
few | TRBJ2-3 | 13 | - | TRBV10-3 | CAISDGHTDTQYF | TGTGCCATCAGTGACGGCCACACAGATACGCAGTATTTT
many | TRBJ2-1 | 16 | - | TRBV6-1 | CASSVSGAGGHNEQFF | TGTGCCAGCAGTGTTTCTGGGGCCGGAGGCCACAATGAGCAGTTCTTC
- | TRBJ1-5 | 17 | - | TRBV10-3 | CAISGGGGEEPNQPQHF | TGTGCCATCAGTGGCGGGGGGGGCGAAGAGCCGAATCAGCCCCAGCATTTT
few | TRBJ2-7 | 12 | - | TRBV27 | CASSLYGGEQYF | TGTGCCAGCAGTTTATATGGAGGGGAGCAGTACTTC
few | TRBJ2-1 | 13 | - | TRBV6-2/TRBV6-3 | CASSYGFYNEQFF | TGTGCCAGCAGTTACGGCTTTTACAATGAGCAGTTCTTC
few | TRBJ2-4 | 12 | - | TRBV10-3 | CAISEARNIQYF | TGTGCCATCAGTGAGGCTCGAAACATTCAGTACTTC
many | TRBJ2-7 | 13 | TRBD1 | TRBV20-1 | CSAHPGQGNEQYF | TGCAGTGCTCACCCGGGACAGGGGAACGAGCAGTACTTC
- | TRBJ2-1 | 19 | TRBD2 | TRBV7-2 | CASSLPGLAGSKVLHEQFF | TGTGCCAGCAGCTTACCGGGACTAGCGGGGAGTAAGGTGCTCCATGAGCAGTTCTTC
- | TRBJ1-5 | 17 | - | TRBV9 | CASSVATAWGSNQPQHF | TGTGCCAGCAGCGTAGCGACAGCCTGGGGGAGCAATCAGCCCCAGCATTTT
- | TRBJ2-5 | 14 | TRBD2 | TRBV28 | CASSIAGGSKTQYF | TGTGCCAGCAGTATCGCGGGGGGCTCGAAGACCCAGTACTTC